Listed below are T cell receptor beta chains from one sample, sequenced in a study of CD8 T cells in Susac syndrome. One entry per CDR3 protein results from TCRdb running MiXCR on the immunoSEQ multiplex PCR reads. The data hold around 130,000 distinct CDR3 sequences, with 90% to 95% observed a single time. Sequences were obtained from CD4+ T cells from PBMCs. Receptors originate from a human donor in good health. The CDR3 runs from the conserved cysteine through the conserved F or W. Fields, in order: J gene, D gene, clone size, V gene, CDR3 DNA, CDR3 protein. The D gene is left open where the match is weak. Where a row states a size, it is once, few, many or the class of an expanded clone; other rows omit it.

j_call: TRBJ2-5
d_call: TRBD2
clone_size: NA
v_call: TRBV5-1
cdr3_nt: TGCGCCAGCAGCTTCTCAGCGGGAGGGCAAGAGACCCAGTACTTC
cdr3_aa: CASSFSAGGQETQYF

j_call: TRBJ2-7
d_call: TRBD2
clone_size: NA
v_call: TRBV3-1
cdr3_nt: TGTGCCAGCAGCCAAGGTGGAGCGGGAGGGCCCTACGAGCAGTACTTC
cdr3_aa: CASSQGGAGGPYEQYF

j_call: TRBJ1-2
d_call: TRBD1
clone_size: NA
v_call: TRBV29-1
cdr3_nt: TGCAGCGTGAGACAGGGGCCTGGCTACACCTTC
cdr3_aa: CSVRQGPGYTF

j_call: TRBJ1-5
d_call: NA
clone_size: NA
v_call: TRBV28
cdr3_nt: TGTGCCAGCAGCTCCGCGAGCAGGGGCGGCAATCAGCCCCAGCATTTT
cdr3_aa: CASSSASRGGNQPQHF

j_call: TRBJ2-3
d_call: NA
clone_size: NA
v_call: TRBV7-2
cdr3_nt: TGTGCCAGCAGCCTTAGCACAGATACGCAGTATTTT
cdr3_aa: CASSLSTDTQYF

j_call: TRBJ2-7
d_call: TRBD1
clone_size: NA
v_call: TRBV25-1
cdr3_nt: TGTGCCAGCGAACAGGGGGGAGCCCTCTCCTACGAGCAGTACTTC
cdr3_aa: CASEQGGALSYEQYF

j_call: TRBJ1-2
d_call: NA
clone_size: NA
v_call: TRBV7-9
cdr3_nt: TGTGCCAGCAGCGCGTTGGGTGGACGGACCTTC
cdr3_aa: CASSALGGRTF

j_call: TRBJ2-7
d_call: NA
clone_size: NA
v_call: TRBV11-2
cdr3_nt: TGTGCCAGCAGCTTAGGGGCAGGGACCCCCTACGAGCAGTACTTC
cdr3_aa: CASSLGAGTPYEQYF

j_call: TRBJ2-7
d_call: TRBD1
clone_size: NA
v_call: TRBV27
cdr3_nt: TGTGCCAGCAGTTTAAGTAACCTTGCCAGGGGGCAAGGCGAGCAGTACTTC
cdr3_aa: CASSLSNLARGQGEQYF

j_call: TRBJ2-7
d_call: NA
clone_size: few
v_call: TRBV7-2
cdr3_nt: TGTGCCAGCAGCTTAGACAGGGTGGGGGAGCAGTACTTC
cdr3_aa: CASSLDRVGEQYF

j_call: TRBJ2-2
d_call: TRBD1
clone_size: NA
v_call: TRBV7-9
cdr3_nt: TGTGCCAGCACCCCGGGACAGGGTCCCGGGGAGCTGTTTTTT
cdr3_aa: CASTPGQGPGELFF

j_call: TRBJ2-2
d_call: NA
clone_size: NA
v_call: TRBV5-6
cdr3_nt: TGTGCCAGCAGCTTCTTGACGTTGAACACCGGGGAGCTGTTTTTT
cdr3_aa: CASSFLTLNTGELFF

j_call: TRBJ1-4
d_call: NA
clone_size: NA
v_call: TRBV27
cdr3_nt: TGTGCCAGCAGTTCCTCCGGATCGGGTGGTCATAATGAAAAACTGTTTTTT
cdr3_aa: CASSSSGSGGHNEKLFF

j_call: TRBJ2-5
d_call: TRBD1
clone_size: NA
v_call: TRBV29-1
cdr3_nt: TGCAGCGGGGGGGACAGGCCCCAGTCGACCCAGTACTTC
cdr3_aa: CSGGDRPQSTQYF

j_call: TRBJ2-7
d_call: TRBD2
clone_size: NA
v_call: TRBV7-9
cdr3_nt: TGTGCCAGCAGCCTGGGGGGTAGCGGGACGCAGTACTTC
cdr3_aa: CASSLGGSGTQYF

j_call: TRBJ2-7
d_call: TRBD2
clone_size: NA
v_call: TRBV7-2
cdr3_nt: TGTGCCAGCAGCTTAGATAGCGGGGGACCCTACGAGCAGTACTTC
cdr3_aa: CASSLDSGGPYEQYF

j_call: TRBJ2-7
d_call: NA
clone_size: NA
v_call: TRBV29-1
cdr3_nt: TGCAGCGTTGAAGCTCCGGACGGCTCCTACGAGCAGTACTTC
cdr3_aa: CSVEAPDGSYEQYF

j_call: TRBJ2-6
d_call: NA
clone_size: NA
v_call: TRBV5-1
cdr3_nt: TGCGCCAGCAGCTTGGGATCCTTGGGGATTGGTGGGGCCAACGTCCTGACTTTC
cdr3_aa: CASSLGSLGIGGANVLTF

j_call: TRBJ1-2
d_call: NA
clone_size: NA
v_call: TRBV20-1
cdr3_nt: TGCAGTGCTATGGACAACTATGGCTACACCTTC
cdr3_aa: CSAMDNYGYTF

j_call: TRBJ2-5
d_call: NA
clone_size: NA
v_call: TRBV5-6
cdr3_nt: TGTGCCAGCAGCGTGGACAGAGTAGAGACCCAGTACTTC
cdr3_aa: CASSVDRVETQYF

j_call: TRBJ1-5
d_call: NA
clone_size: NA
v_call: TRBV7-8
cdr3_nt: TGTGCCAGCAGCTTAGTTCCCGCATTTCAGCCCCAGCATTTT
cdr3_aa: CASSLVPAFQPQHF

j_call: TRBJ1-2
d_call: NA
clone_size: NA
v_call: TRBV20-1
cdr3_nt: TGCAGTGCTAGAAGCCCCACCCGTTCAACGTGGAGGCGCTACACCTTC
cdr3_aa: CSARSPTRSTWRRYTF

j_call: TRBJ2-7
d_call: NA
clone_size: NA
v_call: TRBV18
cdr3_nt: TGTGCCAGCTCACAACAGGTTAGCGGTTACGAGCAGTACTTC
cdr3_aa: CASSQQVSGYEQYF

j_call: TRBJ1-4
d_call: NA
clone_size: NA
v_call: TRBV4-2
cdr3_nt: TGTGCCAGTCGAAGACAAGGGGGAGCAGGTGAAAAACTGTTTTTT
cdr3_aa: CASRRQGGAGEKLFF

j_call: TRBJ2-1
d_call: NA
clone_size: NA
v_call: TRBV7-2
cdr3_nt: TGTGCCAGCAGCTTAGCTCAGGGTGGGGGGAATGAGCAGTTCTTC
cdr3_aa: CASSLAQGGGNEQFF

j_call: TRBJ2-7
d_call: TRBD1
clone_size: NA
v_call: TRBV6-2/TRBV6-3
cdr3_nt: TGTGCCAGCAGTTCGCCGGGACAGGGAGACTACGAGCAGTACTTC
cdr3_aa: CASSSPGQGDYEQYF

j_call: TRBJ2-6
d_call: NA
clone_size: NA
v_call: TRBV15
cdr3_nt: TGTGCCACCAGCAGAGATTTGGGGATTACTGGGGCCAACGTCCTGACTTTC
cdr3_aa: CATSRDLGITGANVLTF

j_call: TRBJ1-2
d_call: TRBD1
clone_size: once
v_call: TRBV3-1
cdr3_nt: TGTGCCAGCAGCCACCAAGAAGGGGGCGGCTACACCTTC
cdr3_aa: CASSHQEGGGYTF

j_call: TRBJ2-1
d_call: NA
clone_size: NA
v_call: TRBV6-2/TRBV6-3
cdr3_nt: TGTGCCACTAAATTGACAGGGACTTCCTACAATGAGCAGTTCTTC
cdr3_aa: CATKLTGTSYNEQFF

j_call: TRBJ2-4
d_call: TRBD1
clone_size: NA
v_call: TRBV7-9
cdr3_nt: TGTGCCAGCAGCCCCGTGAACAGGGGGCGACGGTACTTC
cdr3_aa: CASSPVNRGRRYF

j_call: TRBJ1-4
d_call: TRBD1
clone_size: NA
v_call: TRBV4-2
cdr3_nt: TGTGCCAGCAGCCTAGGACAGGGGATGTTTAATGAAAAACTGTTTTTT
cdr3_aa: CASSLGQGMFNEKLFF

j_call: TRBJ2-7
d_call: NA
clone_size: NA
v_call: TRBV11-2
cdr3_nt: TGTGCCAGCAGCTTCATTAGTGTCTCCTACGAGCAGTACTTC
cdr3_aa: CASSFISVSYEQYF

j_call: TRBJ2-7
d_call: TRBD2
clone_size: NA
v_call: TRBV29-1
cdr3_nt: TGCAGCGTTGAAGATCTCCCCCCCGCGGGAGGAGTAGGGTCCTACGAGCAGTACTTC
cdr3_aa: CSVEDLPPAGGVGSYEQYF

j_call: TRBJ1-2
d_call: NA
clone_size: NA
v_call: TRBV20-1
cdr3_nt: TGCAGTGCTAGAGGCGGGCACTATGGCTACACCTTC
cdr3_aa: CSARGGHYGYTF

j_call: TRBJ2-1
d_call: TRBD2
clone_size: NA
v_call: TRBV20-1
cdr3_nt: TGCAGTTTCAACAGCGGGAGAAGTAGCAATGAGCAGTTCTTC
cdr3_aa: CSFNSGRSSNEQFF

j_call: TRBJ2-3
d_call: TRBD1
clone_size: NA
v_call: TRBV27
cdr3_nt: TGTGCCAGCAGTTTAAACAGGGGTACAGATACGCAGTATTTT
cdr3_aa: CASSLNRGTDTQYF

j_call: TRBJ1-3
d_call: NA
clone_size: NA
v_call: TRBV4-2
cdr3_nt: TGTGCCAGCAGCCCCGGGGGCTCCAGCTCTGGAAACACCATATATTTT
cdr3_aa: CASSPGGSSSGNTIYF

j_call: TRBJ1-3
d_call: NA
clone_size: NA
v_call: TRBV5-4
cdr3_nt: TGTGCCAGCAGCTCAGGGGACGCAAGGCTTGGAAACACCATATATTTT
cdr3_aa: CASSSGDARLGNTIYF

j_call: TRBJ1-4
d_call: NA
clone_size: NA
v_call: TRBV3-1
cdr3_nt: TGTGCCAGCAGCCAATCCGACAGGAGACTGTTTTTT
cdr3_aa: CASSQSDRRLFF

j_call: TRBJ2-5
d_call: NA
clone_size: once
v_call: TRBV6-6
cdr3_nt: TGTGCCAGCAGGGGGGGAGACCAAGAGACCCAGTACTTC
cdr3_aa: CASRGGDQETQYF

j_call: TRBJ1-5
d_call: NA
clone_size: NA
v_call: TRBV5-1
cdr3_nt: TGCGCCAGCAGCTTGGCTGGGAGAACGGGCAATCAGCCCCAGCATTTT
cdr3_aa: CASSLAGRTGNQPQHF

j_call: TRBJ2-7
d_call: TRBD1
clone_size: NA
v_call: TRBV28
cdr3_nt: TGTGCCAGCAGTCCCTCGACAGGGGGTAGAGACGAGCAGTACTTC
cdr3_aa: CASSPSTGGRDEQYF

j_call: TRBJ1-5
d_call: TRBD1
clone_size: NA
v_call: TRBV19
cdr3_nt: TGTGCCAGTATGGACAGGGGATCAAATCAGCCCCAGCATTTT
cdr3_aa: CASMDRGSNQPQHF

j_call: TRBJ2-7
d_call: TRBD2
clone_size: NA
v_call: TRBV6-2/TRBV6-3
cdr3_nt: TGTGCCAGCAGTCCTAGCGGGAGTCGCGAGCAGTACTTC
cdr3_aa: CASSPSGSREQYF

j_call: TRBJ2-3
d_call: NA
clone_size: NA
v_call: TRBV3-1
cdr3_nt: TGTGCCAGCGGGGACGGGCGCACAGATACGCAGTATTTT
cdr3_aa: CASGDGRTDTQYF

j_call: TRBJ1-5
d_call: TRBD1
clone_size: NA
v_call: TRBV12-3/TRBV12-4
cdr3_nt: TGTGCCAGCAGCAAGACAGGGCCCCTCAATCAGCCCCAGCATTTT
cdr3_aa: CASSKTGPLNQPQHF

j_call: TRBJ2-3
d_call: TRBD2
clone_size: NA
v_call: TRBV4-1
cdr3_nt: TGCGCCAGCAGCCAAGAACTAGCGGTCAGCACAGATACGCAGTATTTT
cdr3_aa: CASSQELAVSTDTQYF

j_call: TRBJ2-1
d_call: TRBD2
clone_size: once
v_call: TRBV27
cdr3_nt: TGTGCCAGCAGTCCCGGGACTAGCGGGTTTAGTGAGCAGTTCTTC
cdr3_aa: CASSPGTSGFSEQFF

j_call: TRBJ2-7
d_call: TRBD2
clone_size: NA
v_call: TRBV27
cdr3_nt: TGTGCCAGCAGTAGGGGACTAGCGGGAGATTTAGACGAGCAGTACTTC
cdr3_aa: CASSRGLAGDLDEQYF

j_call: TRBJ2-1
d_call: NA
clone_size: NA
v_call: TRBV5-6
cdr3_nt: TGTGCCAGCAGCCGGTCCTGGGGTTACTTTAAAGATGAGCAGTTCTTC
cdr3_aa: CASSRSWGYFKDEQFF

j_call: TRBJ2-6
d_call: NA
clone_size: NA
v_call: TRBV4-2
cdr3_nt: TGTGCCAGCAGCCAAGAGCCGAGCTCTGGGGCCAACGTCCTGACTTTC
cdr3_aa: CASSQEPSSGANVLTF

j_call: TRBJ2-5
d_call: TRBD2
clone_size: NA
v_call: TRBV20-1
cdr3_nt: TGCAGTGCTAGAGATAGCGGGAACGCGGCAGAGACCCAGTACTTC
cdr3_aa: CSARDSGNAAETQYF

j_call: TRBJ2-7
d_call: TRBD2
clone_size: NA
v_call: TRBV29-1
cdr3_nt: TGCAGCGTTGCGGTACCAGCGGGAGACCACGAGCAGTACTTC
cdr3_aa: CSVAVPAGDHEQYF

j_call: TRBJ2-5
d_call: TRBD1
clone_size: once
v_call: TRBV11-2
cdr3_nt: TGTGCCAGCAACTGGGACAGTCAAGAGACCCAGTACTTC
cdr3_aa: CASNWDSQETQYF

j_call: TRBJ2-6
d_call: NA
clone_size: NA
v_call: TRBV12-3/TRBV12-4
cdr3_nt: TGTGCCAGCAGTTTATACCAGGCTGGGGCCAACGTCCTGACTTTC
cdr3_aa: CASSLYQAGANVLTF